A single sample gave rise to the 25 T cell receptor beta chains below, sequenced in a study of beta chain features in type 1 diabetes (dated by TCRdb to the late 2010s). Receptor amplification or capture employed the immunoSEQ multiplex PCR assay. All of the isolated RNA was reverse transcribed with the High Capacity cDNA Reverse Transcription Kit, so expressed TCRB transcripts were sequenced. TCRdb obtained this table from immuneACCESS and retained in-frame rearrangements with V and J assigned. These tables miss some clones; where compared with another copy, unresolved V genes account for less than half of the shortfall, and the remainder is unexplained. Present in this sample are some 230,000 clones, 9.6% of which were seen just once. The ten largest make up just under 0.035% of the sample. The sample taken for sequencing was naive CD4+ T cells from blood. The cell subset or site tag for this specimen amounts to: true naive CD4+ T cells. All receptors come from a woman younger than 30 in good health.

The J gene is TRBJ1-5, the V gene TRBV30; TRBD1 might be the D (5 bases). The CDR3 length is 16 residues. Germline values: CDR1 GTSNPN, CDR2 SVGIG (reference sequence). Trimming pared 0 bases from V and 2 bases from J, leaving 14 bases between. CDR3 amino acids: CAWSVAGLGGNQPQHF. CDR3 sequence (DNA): TGTGCCTGGAGTGTTGCCGGGCTAGGGGGCAATCAGCCCCAGCATTTT.

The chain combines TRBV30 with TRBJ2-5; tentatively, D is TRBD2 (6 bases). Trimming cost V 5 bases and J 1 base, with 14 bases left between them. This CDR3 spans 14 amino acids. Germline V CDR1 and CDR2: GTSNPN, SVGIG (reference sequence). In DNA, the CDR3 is TGTGCCTGGGGTCGGGGGAGCTTCCAAGAGACCCAGTACTTC. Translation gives CAWGRGSFQETQYF.

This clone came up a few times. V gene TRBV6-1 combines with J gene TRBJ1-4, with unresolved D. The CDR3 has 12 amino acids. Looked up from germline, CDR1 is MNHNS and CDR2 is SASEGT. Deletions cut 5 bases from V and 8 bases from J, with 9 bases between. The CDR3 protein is CASSSWREKLFF. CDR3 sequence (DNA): TGTGCCAGCAGTTCCTGGAGGGAAAAACTGTTTTTT.

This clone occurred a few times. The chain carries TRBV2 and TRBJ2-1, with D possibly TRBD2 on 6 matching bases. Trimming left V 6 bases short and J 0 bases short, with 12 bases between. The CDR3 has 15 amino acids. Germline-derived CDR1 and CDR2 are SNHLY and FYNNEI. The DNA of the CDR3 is TGTGCCAGCAGCGGAGGGCTTATCTCCTACAATGAGCAGTTCTTC. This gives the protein CASSGGLISYNEQFF. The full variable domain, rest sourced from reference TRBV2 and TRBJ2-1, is EPEVTQTPSHQVTQMGQEVILRCVPISNHLYFYWYRQILGQKVEFLVSFYNNEISEKSEIFDDQFSVERPDGSNFTLKIRSTKLEDSAMYFCASSGGLISYNEQFFGPGTRLTVL.

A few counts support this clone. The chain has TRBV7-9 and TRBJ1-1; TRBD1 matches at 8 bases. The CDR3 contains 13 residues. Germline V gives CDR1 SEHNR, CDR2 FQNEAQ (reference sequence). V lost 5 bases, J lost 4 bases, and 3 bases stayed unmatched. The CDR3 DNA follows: TGTGCCAGCAGCCGTACAGGGGGCACTGAAGCTTTCTTT. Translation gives CASSRTGGTEAFF.

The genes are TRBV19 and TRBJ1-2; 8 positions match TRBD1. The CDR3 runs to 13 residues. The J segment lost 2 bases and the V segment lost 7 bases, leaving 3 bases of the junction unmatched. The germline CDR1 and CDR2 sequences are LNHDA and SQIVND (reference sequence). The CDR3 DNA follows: TGTGCCAGTACTCGGACAGGGAACTATGGCTACACCTTC. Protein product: CASTRTGNYGYTF.

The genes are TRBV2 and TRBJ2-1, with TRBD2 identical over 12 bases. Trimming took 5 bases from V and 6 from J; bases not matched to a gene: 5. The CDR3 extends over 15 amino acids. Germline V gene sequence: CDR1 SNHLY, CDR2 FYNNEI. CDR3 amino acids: CASSLASGRANEQFF. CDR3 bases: TGTGCCAGCAGTCTCGCTAGCGGGAGGGCCAATGAGCAGTTCTTC. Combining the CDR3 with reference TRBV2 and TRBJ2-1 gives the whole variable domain EPEVTQTPSHQVTQMGQEVILRCVPISNHLYFYWYRQILGQKVEFLVSFYNNEISEKSEIFDDQFSVERPDGSNFTLKIRSTKLEDSAMYFCASSLASGRANEQFFGPGTRLTVL.

CDR3 region: CASSLTGDFNYGYTF. In DNA, the CDR3 is TGCGCCAGCAGCTTAACAGGGGACTTTAACTATGGCTACACCTTC. The rearrangement links TRBV5-1 to TRBJ1-2; 7 nucleotides line up with TRBD1. The J segment lost 1 base and the V segment lost 2 bases, leaving 5 bases of the junction unmatched. This CDR3 contains 15 residues. In germline, CDR1 is SGHRS, CDR2 YFSETQ.

The CDR3 loop is CAWSVKASGNEQFF. For the CDR3, the DNA is TGTGCCTGGAGTGTAAAGGCTAGCGGGAATGAGCAGTTCTTC. The chain couples TRBV30 to TRBJ2-1, with 8 bases that match TRBD2. J lost 7 bases, V lost 0 bases, and 5 bases had no gene match. In germline, CDR1 is GTSNPN, CDR2 SVGIG (reference sequence). This CDR3 region has 14 residues.

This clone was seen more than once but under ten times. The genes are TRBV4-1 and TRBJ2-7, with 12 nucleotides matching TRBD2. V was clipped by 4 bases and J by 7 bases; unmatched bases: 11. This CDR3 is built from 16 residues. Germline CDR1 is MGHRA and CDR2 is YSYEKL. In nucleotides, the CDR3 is TGCGCCAGCAGCCCGACTAGCGGGAGTCCCAGGGGGGAGCAGTACTTC. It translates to CASSPTSGSPRGEQYF.

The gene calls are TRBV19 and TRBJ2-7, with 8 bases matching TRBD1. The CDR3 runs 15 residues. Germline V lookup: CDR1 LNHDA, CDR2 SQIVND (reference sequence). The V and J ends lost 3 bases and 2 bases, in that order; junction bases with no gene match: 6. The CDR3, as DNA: TGTGCCAGTAGTATGGGGGACAGGATTACCTACGAGCAGTACTTC. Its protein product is CASSMGDRITYEQYF.

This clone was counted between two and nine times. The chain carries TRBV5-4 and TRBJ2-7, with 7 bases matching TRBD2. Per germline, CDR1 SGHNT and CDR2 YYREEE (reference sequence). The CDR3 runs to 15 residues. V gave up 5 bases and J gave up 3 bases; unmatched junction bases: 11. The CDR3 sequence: CASSPGGPERYEQYF. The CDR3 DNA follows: TGTGCCAGCAGTCCGGGAGGACCAGAGCGCTACGAGCAGTACTTC.

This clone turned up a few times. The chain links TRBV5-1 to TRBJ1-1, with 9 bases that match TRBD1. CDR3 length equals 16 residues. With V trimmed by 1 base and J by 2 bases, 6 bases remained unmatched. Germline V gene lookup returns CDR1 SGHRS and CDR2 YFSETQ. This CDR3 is CASSLKEGQGNTEAFF. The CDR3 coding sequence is TGCGCCAGCAGCTTGAAGGAGGGACAGGGAAACACTGAAGCTTTCTTT. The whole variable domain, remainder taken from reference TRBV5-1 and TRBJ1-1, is KAGVTQTPRYLIKTRGQQVTLSCSPISGHRSVSWYQQTPGQGLQFLFEYFSETQRNKGNFPGRFSGRQFSNSRSEMNVSTLELGDSALYLCASSLKEGQGNTEAFFGQGTRLTVV.

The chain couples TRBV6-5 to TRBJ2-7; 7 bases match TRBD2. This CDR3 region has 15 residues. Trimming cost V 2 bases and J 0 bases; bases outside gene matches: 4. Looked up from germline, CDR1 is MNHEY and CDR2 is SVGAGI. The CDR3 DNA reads TGTGCCAGCAGTTACCCTGGGGACTACTCCTACGAGCAGTACTTC. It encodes CASSYPGDYSYEQYF.

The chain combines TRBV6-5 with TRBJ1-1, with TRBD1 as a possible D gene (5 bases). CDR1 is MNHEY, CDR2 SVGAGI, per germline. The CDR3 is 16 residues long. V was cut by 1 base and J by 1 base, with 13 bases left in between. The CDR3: CASSYWGPTGNTEAFF. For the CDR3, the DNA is TGTGCCAGCAGTTACTGGGGCCCCACAGGGAACACTGAAGCTTTCTTT.

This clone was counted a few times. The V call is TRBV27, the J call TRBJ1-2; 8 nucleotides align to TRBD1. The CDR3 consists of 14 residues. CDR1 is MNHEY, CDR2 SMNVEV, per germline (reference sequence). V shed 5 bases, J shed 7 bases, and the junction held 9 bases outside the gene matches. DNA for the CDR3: TGTGCCAGCAGTCCGCCCCAGGGGGCGGGTGGCTACACCTTC. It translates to CASSPPQGAGGYTF.

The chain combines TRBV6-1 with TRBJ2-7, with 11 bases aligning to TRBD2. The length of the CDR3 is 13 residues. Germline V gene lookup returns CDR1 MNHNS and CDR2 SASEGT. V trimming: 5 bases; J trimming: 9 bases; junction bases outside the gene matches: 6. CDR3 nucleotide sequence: TGTGCCAGCAGTACGGGGACTAGCGGAGTGCAGTACTTC. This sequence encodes CASSTGTSGVQYF.

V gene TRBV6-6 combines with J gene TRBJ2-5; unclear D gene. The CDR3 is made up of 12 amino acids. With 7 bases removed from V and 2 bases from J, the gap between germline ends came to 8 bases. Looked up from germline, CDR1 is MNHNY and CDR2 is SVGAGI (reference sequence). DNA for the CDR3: TGTGCCAGCAACTGGAGTCAAGAGACCCAGTACTTC. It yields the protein CASNWSQETQYF.

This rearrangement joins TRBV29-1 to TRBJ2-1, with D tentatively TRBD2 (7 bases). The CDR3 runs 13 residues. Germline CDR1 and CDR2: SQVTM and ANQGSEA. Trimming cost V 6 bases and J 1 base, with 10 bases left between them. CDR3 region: CSVKGGSYNEQFF. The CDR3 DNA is TGCAGCGTGAAGGGGGGGTCCTACAATGAGCAGTTCTTC.

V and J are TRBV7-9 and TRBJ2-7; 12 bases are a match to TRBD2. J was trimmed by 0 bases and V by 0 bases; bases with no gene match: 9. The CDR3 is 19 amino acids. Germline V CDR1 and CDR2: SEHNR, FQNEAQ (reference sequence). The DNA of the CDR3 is TGTGCCAGCAGCTTAGCGCTCGCGACTAGCGGGGGCCTCTCCTACGAGCAGTACTTC. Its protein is CASSLALATSGGLSYEQYF.

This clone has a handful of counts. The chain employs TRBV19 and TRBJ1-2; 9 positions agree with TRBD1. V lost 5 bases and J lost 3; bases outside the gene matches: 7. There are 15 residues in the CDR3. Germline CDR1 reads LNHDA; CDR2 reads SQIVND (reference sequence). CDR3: CASSAPWTGDYGYTF. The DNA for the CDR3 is TGTGCCAGTAGTGCCCCCTGGACAGGGGACTATGGCTACACCTTC.

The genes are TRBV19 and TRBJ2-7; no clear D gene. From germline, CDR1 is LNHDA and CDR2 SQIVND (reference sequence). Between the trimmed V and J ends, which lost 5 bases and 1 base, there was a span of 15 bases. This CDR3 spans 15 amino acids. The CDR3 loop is CASSDLGRGSYEQYF. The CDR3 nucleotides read TGTGCCAGTAGTGACTTGGGTCGCGGTTCCTACGAGCAGTACTTC.

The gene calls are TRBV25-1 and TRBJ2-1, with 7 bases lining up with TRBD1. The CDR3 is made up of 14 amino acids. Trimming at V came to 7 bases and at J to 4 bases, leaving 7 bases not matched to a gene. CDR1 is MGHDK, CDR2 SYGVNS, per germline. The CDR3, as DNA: TGTGCCAGCATAGGGACAGCAAAATACAATGAGCAGTTCTTC. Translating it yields CASIGTAKYNEQFF.

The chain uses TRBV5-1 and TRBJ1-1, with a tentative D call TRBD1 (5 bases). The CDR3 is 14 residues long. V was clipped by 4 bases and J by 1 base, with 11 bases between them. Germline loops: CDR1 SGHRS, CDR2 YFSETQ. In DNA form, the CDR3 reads TGCGCCAGCAGCCCCTGGGGGGGGAACACTGAAGCTTTCTTT. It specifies CASSPWGGNTEAFF.

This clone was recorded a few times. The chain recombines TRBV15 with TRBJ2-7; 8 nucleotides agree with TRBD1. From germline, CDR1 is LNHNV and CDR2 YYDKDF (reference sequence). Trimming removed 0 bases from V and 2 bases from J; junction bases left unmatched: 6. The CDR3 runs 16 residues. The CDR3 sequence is CATSRDWTGTTYEQYF. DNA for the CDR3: TGTGCCACCAGCAGAGACTGGACAGGGACCACCTACGAGCAGTACTTC.